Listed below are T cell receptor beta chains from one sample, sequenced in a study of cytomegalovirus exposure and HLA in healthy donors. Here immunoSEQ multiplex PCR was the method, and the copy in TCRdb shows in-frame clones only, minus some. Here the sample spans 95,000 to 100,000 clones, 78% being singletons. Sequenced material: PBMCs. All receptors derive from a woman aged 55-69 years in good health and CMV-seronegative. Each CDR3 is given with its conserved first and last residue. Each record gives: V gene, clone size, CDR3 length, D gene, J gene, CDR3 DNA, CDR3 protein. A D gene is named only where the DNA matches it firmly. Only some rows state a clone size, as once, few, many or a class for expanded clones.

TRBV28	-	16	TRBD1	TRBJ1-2	TGTGCCAGCAGGTCCGGGACAGGGATCATCTACTATGGCTACACCTTC	CASRSGTGIIYYGYTF
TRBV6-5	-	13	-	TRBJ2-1	TGTGCCAGCAGTTACGGGGGCAGGGGTGAGCAGTTCTTC	CASSYGGRGEQFF
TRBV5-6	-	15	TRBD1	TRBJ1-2	TGTGCCAGCAGCTTCGAGGGACAGGGGGCTAAGGGCTACACCTTC	CASSFEGQGAKGYTF
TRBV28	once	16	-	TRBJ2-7	TGTGCCAGCAGTTCCCCAACGACAGTCCGAACCTACGAGCAGTACTTC	CASSSPTTVRTYEQYF
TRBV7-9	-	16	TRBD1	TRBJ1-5	TGTGCCAGCAGCACAACCCGGGACAGGGGAGGACAGCCCCAGCATTTT	CASSTTRDRGGQPQHF
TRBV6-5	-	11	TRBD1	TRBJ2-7	TGTGCCAGCACACAGGGGAGCGAGCAGTACTTC	CASTQGSEQYF
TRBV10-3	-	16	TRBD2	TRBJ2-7	TGTGCCATCAGTGAGTCACTAGCGGGCGGCCCCTACGAGCAGTACTTC	CAISESLAGGPYEQYF
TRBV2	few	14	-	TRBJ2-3	TGTGCCAGCAGCCCCGGGTTCGGGGCAGATACGCAGTATTTT	CASSPGFGADTQYF
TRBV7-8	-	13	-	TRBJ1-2	TGTGCCAGCAACTTATCACAGGGATATGGCTACACCTTC	CASNLSQGYGYTF
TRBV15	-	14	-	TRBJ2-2	TGTGCCACCAGCAGAGCCCGTCTCGCCGGGGAGCTGTTTTTT	CATSRARLAGELFF
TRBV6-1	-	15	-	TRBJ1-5	TGTGCCAGCAGACTGACAGGCGATAGCAATCAGCCCCAGCATTTT	CASRLTGDSNQPQHF
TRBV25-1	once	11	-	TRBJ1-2	TGTGCCAGCAGTGCGGGCTATGGCTACACCTTC	CASSAGYGYTF
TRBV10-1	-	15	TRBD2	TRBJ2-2	TGCGCCAGCAGTGAAGCGGGGGGCCCCACCGGGGAGCTGTTTTTT	CASSEAGGPTGELFF
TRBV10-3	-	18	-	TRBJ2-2	TGTGCCATCAGTGAGTCCCCCCCCTCAAGCGGGCACACCGGGGAGCTGTTTTTT	CAISESPPSSGHTGELFF
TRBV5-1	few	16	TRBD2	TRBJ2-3	TGCGCCAGCAGCTTGGAAGCGGGAGGGCCCACAGATACGCAGTATTTT	CASSLEAGGPTDTQYF
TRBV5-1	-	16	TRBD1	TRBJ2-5	TGCGCCAGCAGCCCCCTCGTGTTAGGGGGCAGAAAGACCCAGTACTTC	CASSPLVLGGRKTQYF
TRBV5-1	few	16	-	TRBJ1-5	TGCGCCAGCAGCTTGAAGCAGGGTGGGAGCAATCAGCCCCAGCATTTT	CASSLKQGGSNQPQHF
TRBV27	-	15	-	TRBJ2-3	TGTGCCAGCAGTTTTGGAACGGGAGAGTGGGATACGCAGTATTTT	CASSFGTGEWDTQYF
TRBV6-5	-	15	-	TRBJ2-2	TGTGCCAGCAGTTACTCGGGTCCCTCGAGGGGGGAGCTGTTTTTT	CASSYSGPSRGELFF
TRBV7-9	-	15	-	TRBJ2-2	TGTGCCAGCAGCTTAGCGGGGCGCAATACCGGGGAGCTGTTTTTT	CASSLAGRNTGELFF
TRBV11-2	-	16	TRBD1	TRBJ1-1	TGTGCCAGCAGTCGCGGACAGGGGGCGTCGGGAACTGAAGCTTTCTTT	CASSRGQGASGTEAFF
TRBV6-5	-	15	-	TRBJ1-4	TGTGCCAGCAGTTACTCGAGGGGGAGCGGTGAAAAACTGTTTTTT	CASSYSRGSGEKLFF
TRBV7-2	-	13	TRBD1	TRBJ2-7	TGTGCCAGCAGCTTTACAGGGGGCGACGAGCAGTACTTC	CASSFTGGDEQYF
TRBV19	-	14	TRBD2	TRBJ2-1	TGTGCCAGTAGCTTAGCGGGGGCTTACAATGAGCAGTTCTTC	CASSLAGAYNEQFF
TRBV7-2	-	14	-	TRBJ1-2	TGTGCCAGCAGCCCCCGGACTGACAACTATGGCTACACCTTC	CASSPRTDNYGYTF
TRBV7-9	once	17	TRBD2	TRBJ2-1	TGTGCCAGCAGCTATTTCGCTAGCGGGGGCCTCAATCATGAGCAGTTCTTC	CASSYFASGGLNHEQFF
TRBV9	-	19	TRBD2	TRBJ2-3	TGTGCCAGCAGCGCCCTCGGACTAGCGGGAGGACTTAGCACAGATACGCAGTATTTT	CASSALGLAGGLSTDTQYF
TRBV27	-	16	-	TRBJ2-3	TGTGCCAGCAGTTTATCGATAGGAGGGGGGGCGGATACGCAGTATTTT	CASSLSIGGGADTQYF
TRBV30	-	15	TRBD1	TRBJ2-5	TGTGCCTGCACAACAGGGGTTGTCCTCCAAGAGACCCAGTACTTC	CACTTGVVLQETQYF
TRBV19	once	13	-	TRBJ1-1	TGTGCCAGTAGTACTAGAGTGAACACTGAAGCTTTCTTT	CASSTRVNTEAFF
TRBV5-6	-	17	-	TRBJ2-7	TGTGCCAGCAGCACCCCGCTCGTCGGGACACGTTCCTACGAGCAGTACTTC	CASSTPLVGTRSYEQYF
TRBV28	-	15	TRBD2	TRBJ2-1	TGTGCCAGCAGCACTGGGGCTAGCGGGAGGAATGAGCAGTTCTTC	CASSTGASGRNEQFF
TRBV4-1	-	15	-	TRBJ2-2	TGCGCCAGCAGCCAAGAAAGACTGAACACCGGGGAGCTGTTTTTT	CASSQERLNTGELFF
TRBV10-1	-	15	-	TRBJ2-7	TGCGCCAGCAGTGAAGTCGCGGGGTCCTCCTACGAGCAGTACTTC	CASSEVAGSSYEQYF
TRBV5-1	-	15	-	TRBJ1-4	TGCGCCAGCAGCCTCGGGACAACAACTAATGAAAAACTGTTTTTT	CASSLGTTTNEKLFF
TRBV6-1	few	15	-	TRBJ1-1	TGTGCCAGCAGTGGACCCCTAGGGGTGAACACTGAAGCTTTCTTT	CASSGPLGVNTEAFF
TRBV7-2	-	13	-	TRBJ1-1	TGTGCCAGCAGCTTAGCGGAGGGGTCTCGAGCTTTCTTT	CASSLAEGSRAFF
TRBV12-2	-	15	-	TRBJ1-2	TGTGCAAGTCGCGCGAACAGGGAAGCTAACTATGGCTACACCTTC	CASRANREANYGYTF
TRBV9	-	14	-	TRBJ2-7	TGTGCCAGCAGCGTAGGCGCGTTCTCCTACGAGCAGTACTTC	CASSVGAFSYEQYF
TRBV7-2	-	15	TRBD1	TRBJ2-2	TGTGCCAGCAGCTCCAGGACAGGGGTAACCGGGGAGCTGTTTTTT	CASSSRTGVTGELFF
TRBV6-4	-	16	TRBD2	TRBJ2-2	TGTGCCAGCAGTGGGGAGCGGGAGGGGAACACCGGGGAGCTGTTTTTT	CASSGEREGNTGELFF